The 32 T cell receptor beta chains reported below all come from one sample, sequenced in a study of blood T cell repertoires in COVID-19. Only in-frame clones appear in the TCRdb table, and some are missing; sequencing was by immunoSEQ multiplex PCR. This sample carries more than 80,000 clones, about 76% of them seen once, and the ten largest clones take around 19%. Source material: peripheral blood. These receptors all come from a woman of 80 years or more with active or convalescent COVID-19.

This clone was seen a single time. The chain recombines TRBV11-2 with TRBJ1-1, with D perhaps TRBD1 (6 bases). Trimming stripped 5 bases from V and 1 base from J, with 14 bases between. This CDR3 region has 15 residues. Germline CDR1 is SGHAT and CDR2 is FQNNGV. CDR3 sequence reads: CASSSQGFANTEAFF. The CDR3 coding sequence is TGTGCCAGCAGCAGTCAGGGGTTTGCGAACACTGAAGCTTTCTTT. Full variable domain (missing parts from reference TRBV11-2 and TRBJ1-1): EAGVAQSPRYKIIEKRQSVAFWCNPISGHATLYWYQQILGQGPKLLIQFQNNGVVDDSQLPKDRFSAERLKGVDSTLKIQPAKLEDSAVYLCASSSQGFANTEAFFGQGTRLTVV.

The V and J genes are TRBV30 and TRBJ1-2; D gene uncertain. The germline V and J ends were trimmed by 3 bases and 2 bases, with 10 bases remaining between them. Germline CDR1 and CDR2: GTSNPN and SVGIG (reference sequence). This CDR3 has 13 amino acids. This CDR3 is CAWRRDGNYGYTF. The CDR3 nucleotides read TGTGCCTGGAGGAGGGATGGGAACTATGGCTACACCTTC.

The V gene is TRBV6-5, the J gene TRBJ2-7; D unresolved. Trimming left V 8 bases short and J 1 base short, with 18 bases between. Germline CDR1 reads MNHEY; CDR2 reads SVGAGI. The CDR3 is made up of 15 amino acids. The CDR3 protein is CASSSAGLESYEQYF. DNA for the CDR3: TGTGCCAGCTCCTCGGCTGGGCTTGAGTCCTACGAGCAGTACTTC.

This sequence joins TRBV7-3 and TRBJ2-2; D is unresolved. The V gene's germline CDR1 is SGHTA and CDR2 FQGTGA. The CDR3 consists of 13 residues. Trimming took 5 bases from V and 6 from J, leaving 10 bases between them. CDR3 sequence: CASSRSAAGELFF. CDR3 DNA sequence: TGTGCCAGCAGCCGAAGTGCGGCCGGGGAGCTGTTTTTT.

This clone was recorded once. The V and J genes are TRBV4-1 and TRBJ2-7, with a weak D call TRBD1 (5 bases). The V gene lost 6 bases and the J gene lost 3 bases, with 15 bases spanning the gap. Germline V gene data show CDR1 as MGHRA and CDR2 as YSYEKL. CDR3 length: 14 amino acids. The DNA for the CDR3 is TGCGCCAGCAGTATAGTTCAGGGTAACTACGAGCAGTACTTC. Its protein product is CASSIVQGNYEQYF.

The chain carries TRBV10-1 and TRBJ1-4, with 10 bases that match TRBD1. The CDR3 is 13 amino acids. Germline V lookup: CDR1 WNHNN, CDR2 SYGVQD (reference sequence). V shed 3 bases, J shed 12 bases, and the junction held 4 bases outside the gene matches. The CDR3 is CASSDGGQGELFF. As DNA, the CDR3 is TGCGCCAGCAGTGACGGCGGACAGGGGGAACTGTTTTTT.

The chain couples TRBV10-2 to TRBJ2-1, with 8 bases matching TRBD2. From germline, CDR1 is WSHSY and CDR2 SAAADI. This CDR3 spans 16 amino acids. J lost 3 bases, V lost 0 bases, and 4 bases had no gene match. The CDR3 reads CASSESRGGRYNEQFF. DNA for the CDR3: TGCGCCAGCAGTGAGTCTCGGGGGGGTCGCTACAATGAGCAGTTCTTC.

This chain connects TRBV10-1 to TRBJ2-7; the match to TRBD2 covers 14 bases. The CDR3 is 14 amino acids. V lost 2 bases, J lost 7 bases, and 1 base stayed unmatched. Germline CDR1 is WNHNN and CDR2 is SYGVQD (reference sequence). The DNA for the CDR3 is TGCGCCAGCAGTGAGAGGACTAGCGGGGGGGAGCAGTACTTC. This sequence encodes CASSERTSGGEQYF.

This chain connects TRBV7-9 to TRBJ2-5; TRBD2 is a possible D gene (6 bases). From germline, CDR1 is SEHNR and CDR2 FQNEAQ (reference sequence). The CDR3 is 15 residues long. V was cut by 5 bases and J by 5 bases, with 18 bases left in between. The CDR3: CASSPRAPEGETQYF. Written as DNA, the CDR3 is TGTGCCAGCAGCCCGCGGGCGCCGGAGGGGGAGACCCAGTACTTC.

The rearrangement links TRBV30 to TRBJ2-3; D unresolved. CDR3 length: 12 residues. Germline V gene lookup returns CDR1 GTSNPN and CDR2 SVGIG (reference sequence). Between the trimmed V and J ends, which lost 4 bases and 2 bases, there was a span of 7 bases. The chain's CDR3 is CAWKPFTDTQYF. CDR3 nucleotides: TGTGCCTGGAAGCCTTTCACAGATACGCAGTATTTT.

This chain connects TRBV5-1 to TRBJ2-7; perhaps TRBD1 as D (6 bases). This CDR3 has 16 residues. Germline V gives CDR1 SGHRS, CDR2 YFSETQ. Trimming took 3 bases from V and 3 from J, leaving 19 bases between them. Here the CDR3 DNA reads TGCGCCAGCAGCTCGGTTGGGGGCGCAAGCCACTACGAGCAGTACTTC. Its translation is CASSSVGGASHYEQYF.

In its sample, this clone was seen a few times. The genes are TRBV5-4 and TRBJ1-4; 9 bases fit TRBD1. Germline CDR1 and CDR2: SGHNT and YYREEE (reference sequence). The ends lost 0 bases at V and 8 bases at J; junction bases unmatched: 8. The CDR3 loop spans 16 amino acids. CDR3 DNA: TGTGCCAGCAGCTTGGCCCGGGGACAGGGCGAAGAAAAACTGTTTTTT. Amino acid sequence: CASSLARGQGEEKLFF.

This sequence joins TRBV7-9 and TRBJ1-4, with D perhaps TRBD1 (6 bases). Germline CDR1 is SEHNR and CDR2 is FQNEAQ (reference sequence). The CDR3 is made up of 15 amino acids. The V gene lost 2 bases and the J gene lost 11 bases, with 18 bases spanning the gap. The CDR3 DNA reads TGTGCCAGCAGCTTAAGTAGCGCAGGGGCGGCCAAACTGTTTTTT. This encodes CASSLSSAGAAKLFF. The full variable domain, completed using reference TRBV7-9 and TRBJ1-4, is DTGVSQNPRHKITKRGQNVTFRCDPISEHNRLYWYRQTLGQGPEFLTYFQNEAQLEKSRLLSDRFSAERPKGSFSTLEIQRTEQGDSAMYLCASSLSSAGAAKLFFGSGTQLSVL.

This clone occurred once. The chain combines TRBV7-2 with TRBJ1-2; no definite D call. The germline V and J ends were trimmed by 4 bases and 3 bases, with 12 bases remaining between them. CDR3 length equals 14 residues. Looked up from germline, CDR1 is SGHTA and CDR2 is FQGNSA. CDR3: CASSSREPYYGYTF. For the CDR3, the DNA is TGTGCCAGCAGCTCAAGAGAGCCCTACTATGGCTACACCTTC.

The rearrangement joins TRBV6-4 to TRBJ2-3, with 9 nucleotides matching TRBD2. CDR3 length: 15 residues. V lost 8 bases, J lost 4 bases, and 10 bases stayed unmatched. From germline, CDR1 is MRHNA and CDR2 SNTAGT. The CDR3 spells CASSVIAGASDTQYF. The CDR3 region has the DNA TGTGCCAGCTCTGTTATAGCGGGGGCTTCAGATACGCAGTATTTT.

V and J are TRBV4-1 and TRBJ1-1; the D is unclear. Germline V gives CDR1 MGHRA, CDR2 YSYEKL. The CDR3 has 12 amino acids. V dropped 4 bases and J dropped 8 bases, with 11 bases sitting between them. The chain's CDR3 is CASSPPGPEAFF. For the CDR3, the DNA is TGCGCCAGCAGCCCCCCTGGCCCCGAAGCTTTCTTT.

This chain connects TRBV6-1 to TRBJ1-3; possible D gene TRBD1, 6 bases. Germline V gene lookup returns CDR1 MNHNS and CDR2 SASEGT. CDR3 length: 16 residues. With 4 bases removed from V and 0 bases from J, the gap between germline ends came to 13 bases. This chain's CDR3 is CASSGRQVNSGNTIYF. CDR3 in DNA: TGTGCCAGCAGTGGCCGACAGGTGAACTCTGGAAACACCATATATTTT.

The rearrangement uses TRBV28 and TRBJ1-1; 7 bases align to TRBD1. With V trimmed by 6 bases and J by 5 bases, 9 bases remained unmatched. CDR1 MDHEN and CDR2 SYDVKM come from the germline V gene. The CDR3 covers 14 residues. Written as DNA, the CDR3 is TGTGCCAGCAGCTCCCAGGGGGTGAGGACTGAAGCTTTCTTT. Amino acids: CASSSQGVRTEAFF.

V usage is TRBV19 and J usage is TRBJ1-1; D is undetermined. The V gene lost 3 bases and the J gene lost 1 base, with 9 bases spanning the gap. CDR3 size: 14 residues. The germline gives CDR1 LNHDA, CDR2 SQIVND (reference sequence). The CDR3: CASSMGQWNTEAFF. The CDR3 DNA is TGTGCCAGTAGTATGGGCCAATGGAACACTGAAGCTTTCTTT.

The CDR3 here is CATSRDLQGVGEAFF. CDR3 in DNA: TGTGCCACCAGCAGAGACCTACAGGGAGTCGGTGAAGCTTTCTTT. This rearrangement joins TRBV15 to TRBJ1-1, with a possible D match to TRBD1 (6 bases). CDR3 length: 15 residues. Germline lookup yields CDR1 LNHNV and CDR2 YYDKDF (reference sequence). The V end was cut by 0 bases, the J end by 7 bases, with 15 bases between. The full variable domain, with the rest looked up from reference TRBV15 and TRBJ1-1, is DAMVIQNPRYQVTQFGKPVTLSCSQTLNHNVMYWYQQKSSQAPKLLFHYYDKDFNNEADTPDNFQSRRPNTSFCFLDIRSPGLGDTAMYLCATSRDLQGVGEAFFGQGTRLTVV.

The CDR3: CAWSVRLRNYEQYF. The CDR3 DNA is TGTGCCTGGAGTGTACGACTTAGAAACTACGAGCAGTACTTC. The rearrangement links TRBV30 to TRBJ2-7; no definite D call. The CDR3 spans 14 residues. Germline lookup yields CDR1 GTSNPN and CDR2 SVGIG (reference sequence). Trimming shortened V by 0 bases and J by 3 bases, and 12 bases separated the two germline ends.

The CDR3 reads CASSQDRAGTGELFF. The CDR3 bases are TGCGCCAGCAGCCAAGATCGGGCGGGGACCGGGGAGCTGTTTTTT. V and J are TRBV4-1 and TRBJ2-2; D perhaps matches TRBD2 (6 bases). From germline, CDR1 is MGHRA and CDR2 YSYEKL. V was trimmed by 0 bases and J by 5 bases, leaving 10 bases between them. The CDR3 totals 15 residues.

V is TRBV27 and J is TRBJ2-7; 7 nucleotides line up with TRBD1. V lost 6 bases, J lost 7 bases, and 6 bases stayed unmatched. CDR1 is MNHEY, CDR2 SMNVEV, per germline (reference sequence). The CDR3 loop spans 12 amino acids. CDR3 protein: CASRAGGREQYF. CDR3 sequence (DNA): TGTGCCAGCAGGGCAGGGGGTAGGGAGCAGTACTTC.

The CDR3 coding sequence is TGTGCCTGGAGTGTTTCAGGGTCAGGTCAGCCCCAGCATTTT. Translating it yields CAWSVSGSGQPQHF. The gene calls are TRBV30 and TRBJ1-5; the D gene is possibly TRBD1 (5 bases). Trimming removed 0 bases at V and 6 bases at J, with 12 bases between. Germline V gives CDR1 GTSNPN, CDR2 SVGIG (reference sequence). The CDR3 has 14 amino acids.

V usage is TRBV2 and J usage is TRBJ2-7; a weak D match, TRBD2 (5 bases). CDR1 is SNHLY and CDR2 is FYNNEI in the germline V gene. The V and J ends lost 4 bases and 5 bases respectively, with 9 bases between them. The CDR3 totals 12 residues. CDR3 residues: CASSVTRDEQYF. The CDR3 region has the DNA TGTGCCAGCAGTGTGACGAGGGACGAGCAGTACTTC.

This chain joins TRBV4-1 and TRBJ2-3, with 8 bases that match TRBD2. The CDR3 length is 18 residues. Germline V CDR1 and CDR2: MGHRA, YSYEKL. The J segment lost 0 bases and the V segment lost 0 bases, leaving 8 bases of the junction unmatched. The CDR3 loop is CASSQDIEVAGSTDTQYF. The CDR3 DNA follows: TGCGCCAGCAGCCAAGATATTGAGGTAGCGGGGAGCACAGATACGCAGTATTTT.

The chain employs TRBV6-5 and TRBJ1-5; D remains ambiguous. Trimming left V 9 bases short and J 3 bases short, with 15 bases between. Looked up from germline, CDR1 is MNHEY and CDR2 is SVGAGI. The CDR3 covers 14 residues. This CDR3 is CASRIAGNNQPQHF. CDR3 coding DNA: TGTGCCAGTCGTATAGCGGGGAACAATCAGCCCCAGCATTTT.

The chain couples TRBV7-9 to TRBJ1-2; D may be TRBD1 (6 bases). Trimming stripped 7 bases from V and 0 bases from J, with 9 bases between. CDR3 length equals 13 residues. The V gene's germline CDR1 is SEHNR and CDR2 FQNEAQ (reference sequence). The CDR3 sequence: CASTRGANYGYTF. The CDR3 bases are TGTGCCAGCACCAGGGGAGCTAACTATGGCTACACCTTC.

Comment on this clone: A junction end diverges from the germline sequence, so it may reflect a read error. The J gene is TRBJ1-1, the V gene TRBV6-6; tentative D call: TRBD1 (5 bases). There are 11 residues in the CDR3. CDR1 and CDR2 (germline): MNHNY, SVGAGI (reference sequence). The CDR3 sequence: CASSYSTAGFF. CDR3 coding DNA: TGTGCCAGCAGTTATTCGACAGCGGGGTTTTTT.

This chain uses TRBV15 with TRBJ1-1, with D unresolved. Germline CDR1 LNHNV, CDR2 YYDKDF (reference sequence). The V end was cut by 0 bases, the J end by 13 bases, with 15 bases between. This CDR3 spans 13 amino acids. Here the CDR3 reads CATSRDRREGVFF. The DNA of the CDR3 is TGTGCCACCAGCAGAGATAGGAGGGAAGGAGTTTTCTTT.

The V call is TRBV6-6, the J call TRBJ2-3; D remains unclear. Trimming left V 7 bases short and J 2 bases short, with 16 bases between. CDR3 size: 15 residues. Per germline, CDR1 MNHNY and CDR2 SVGAGI (reference sequence). The DNA of the CDR3 is TGTGCCAGCAAAGACGGGTCTGTTTTCACAGATACGCAGTATTTT. Translating gives CASKDGSVFTDTQYF.

This chain uses TRBV25-1 with TRBJ1-4, with D hard to call. This CDR3 comprises 16 residues. Per the germline V gene, CDR1 is MGHDK and CDR2 is SYGVNS. V lost 3 bases to trimming and J lost 3 bases, with 14 bases between them. In DNA form, the CDR3 reads TGTGCCAGCAGTGATCCACAAGGAGCATCTAATGAAAAACTGTTTTTT. Its translation: CASSDPQGASNEKLFF. Supplemented by reference TRBV25-1 and TRBJ1-4, the full variable domain reads EADIYQTPRYLVIGTGKKITLECSQTMGHDKMYWYQQDPGMELHLIHYSYGVNSTEKGDLSSESTVSRIRTEHFPLTLESARPSHTSQYLCASSDPQGASNEKLFFGSGTQLSVL.